Shown below are 27 T cell receptor beta chains from a single sample sequenced in a study of OX40 agonist ivuxolimab in advanced cancers. Data came from immunoSEQ multiplex PCR; TCRdb stores just in-frame clones and leaves some out. The sample holds approximately 82,000 clones, approximately 87% seen once. The sequencing here drew on CD4+ or CD8+ T cells sorted from blood, taken in a trial of the OX40 agonist ivuxolimab. The origin of the receptors is an adult with an advanced solid tumor such as melanoma, head and neck, liver or kidney cancer.

The gene calls are TRBV2 and TRBJ1-4; 8 nucleotides line up with TRBD1. V dropped 3 bases and J dropped 3; count of bases not matched to a gene: 9. This CDR3 comprises 17 residues. Germline loops: CDR1 SNHLY, CDR2 FYNNEI. The CDR3 DNA is TGTGCCAGCAGTGACGTGTCAGGGGGCACGCCTAATGAAAAACTGTTTTTT. It yields the protein CASSDVSGGTPNEKLFF.

A few counts support this clone. The CDR3 nucleotides read TGTGCCAGCAGTGAACCCGCAGTTAGCTACGAGCAGTACTTC. Protein sequence: CASSEPAVSYEQYF. The chain uses TRBV2 and TRBJ2-7; no clear D gene. Germline CDR1 SNHLY, CDR2 FYNNEI. The CDR3 totals 14 residues. The V gene lost 2 bases and the J gene lost 3 bases, with 11 bases spanning the gap.

This clone appeared once. The chain is built from TRBV19 and TRBJ1-2; TRBD1 might be the D (5 bases). The V gene lost 7 bases and the J gene lost 2 bases, with 17 bases spanning the gap. Per germline, CDR1 LNHDA and CDR2 SQIVND (reference sequence). CDR3 length: 15 amino acids. CDR3 region: CASISLRGGNYGYTF. The CDR3 DNA follows: TGTGCCAGTATTTCTCTTCGGGGGGGGAACTATGGCTACACCTTC.

The chain joins TRBV6-1 to TRBJ1-2; 8 bases are shared with TRBD1. Germline-derived CDR1 and CDR2 are MNHNS and SASEGT. The CDR3 is 11 residues long. J was trimmed by 11 bases and V by 3 bases; bases with no gene match: 2. The CDR3 sequence: CASSDRGRYTF. The CDR3 DNA reads TGTGCCAGCAGTGACAGGGGGCGGTACACCTTC.

The gene calls are TRBV5-1 and TRBJ2-7; 12 bases fit TRBD2. Germline values: CDR1 SGHRS, CDR2 YFSETQ. CDR3 size: 15 residues. V gave up 3 bases and J gave up 2 bases; unmatched junction bases: 3. The CDR3 spells CASSWTSGTTYEQYF. CDR3 nucleotides: TGCGCCAGCAGCTGGACTAGCGGGACCACCTACGAGCAGTACTTC.

The CDR3 DNA reads as TGTGCCAGCAGTCTCACCCTAGCGGGAGCTCAGGATACGCAGTATTTT. This encodes CASSLTLAGAQDTQYF. The V gene is TRBV7-3, the J gene TRBJ2-3; 10 nucleotides align to TRBD2. Trimming took 6 bases from V and 6 from J; bases not matched to a gene: 12. The CDR3 loop spans 16 amino acids. Germline V gene data show CDR1 as SGHTA and CDR2 as FQGTGA.

The CDR3 sequence is CASSLFFGNRGQETQYF. CDR3 nucleotides: TGTGCCAGCAGTTTATTCTTCGGTAACAGGGGGCAAGAGACCCAGTACTTC. The chain is built from TRBV27 and TRBJ2-5; 8 bases are a match to TRBD1. V shed 1 base, J shed 2 bases, and the junction held 9 bases outside the gene matches. CDR1 and CDR2 from the germline V gene are MNHEY and SMNVEV (reference sequence). CDR3 length equals 17 residues.

This chain connects TRBV6-5 to TRBJ2-7, with D uncertain. Per germline, CDR1 MNHEY and CDR2 SVGAGI. V was cut by 0 bases and J by 2 bases, with 14 bases left in between. This CDR3 contains 16 residues. The CDR3 DNA sequence: TGTGCCAGCAGTTACTCTTTCCCCAGTCAAGCCTACGAGCAGTACTTC. This codes for CASSYSFPSQAYEQYF.

The chain joins TRBV7-2 to TRBJ1-4, with unresolved D. The CDR3 has 14 amino acids. Per the germline V gene, CDR1 is SGHTA and CDR2 is FQGNSA. V lost 1 base and J 0 bases, leaving 3 bases between the germline ends. This CDR3 is CASSLGATNEKLFF. The DNA of the CDR3 is TGTGCCAGCAGCTTAGGAGCAACTAATGAAAAACTGTTTTTT.

The chain is built from TRBV5-1 and TRBJ2-2; D is ambiguous. The CDR3 loop spans 15 amino acids. CDR1 is SGHRS and CDR2 is YFSETQ in the germline V gene. V gave up 3 bases and J gave up 4 bases, with 13 bases separating them. DNA of the CDR3: TGCGCCAGCAGCTACCTGGACCCGAGCACCGGGGAGCTGTTTTTT. Translation gives CASSYLDPSTGELFF. The full variable domain, in which reference TRBV5-1 and TRBJ2-2 provide the parts outside the CDR3, is KAGVTQTPRYLIKTRGQQVTLSCSPISGHRSVSWYQQTPGQGLQFLFEYFSETQRNKGNFPGRFSGRQFSNSRSEMNVSTLELGDSALYLCASSYLDPSTGELFFGEGSRLTVL.

The V gene is TRBV5-6, the J gene TRBJ2-3; 14 bases agree with TRBD2. The CDR3 sequence is 19 residues long. The V gene end was trimmed by 2 bases and the J gene end by 6 bases; junction bases not matched to a gene: 14. Germline V gene sequence: CDR1 SGHDT, CDR2 YYEEEE. The CDR3 spells CASSLVPSTSGGAKDTQYF. Written as DNA, the CDR3 is TGTGCCAGCAGCTTAGTCCCGTCGACTAGCGGGGGGGCTAAGGATACGCAGTATTTT.

This clone was detected only once. The rearrangement links TRBV5-7 to TRBJ2-7; tentatively, D is TRBD2 (6 bases). TRBV5-7 is placed among ORFs of uncertain function. There are 13 residues in the CDR3. Trimming cost V 4 bases and J 0 bases, with 8 bases left between them. CDR3 in amino acids: CASSRESSYEQYF. CDR3 in DNA: TGTGCCAGCAGCCGGGAGAGCTCCTACGAGCAGTACTTC.

The rearrangement links TRBV19 to TRBJ2-7; D tentatively fits TRBD1 or TRBD2 (6 bases each). Germline CDR1 reads LNHDA; CDR2 reads SQIVND (reference sequence). Trimming stripped 4 bases from V and 3 bases from J, with 13 bases between. The CDR3 totals 14 residues. The CDR3 loop is CASSTGDSRYEQYF. In DNA form, the CDR3 reads TGTGCCAGTAGTACAGGGGACTCCCGCTACGAGCAGTACTTC.

This rearrangement joins TRBV30 to TRBJ1-2; 9 bases are a match to TRBD1. After removal of 4 bases from V and 8 bases from J, the junction contained 5 bases not matched to a gene. The CDR3 runs 12 residues. Germline CDR1 reads GTSNPN; CDR2 reads SVGIG (reference sequence). CDR3 DNA: TGTGCCTGGACCATGGGACAGGGAGGCTACACCTTC. As protein: CAWTMGQGGYTF.

The gene calls are TRBV19 and TRBJ1-3; TRBD1 matches 8 bases. Germline trimming cut 7 bases from V and 8 bases from J; bases unmatched to any gene: 13. CDR1 is LNHDA, CDR2 SQIVND, per germline (reference sequence). This CDR3 contains 15 residues. As DNA, the CDR3 is TGTGCCAGTACCTCCCCAGGGGGCGACCCTCACACCATATATTTT. It is translated as CASTSPGGDPHTIYF.

The CDR3 bases are TGCGCCAGCAGTGCCGCGGGAGGTGGGGGGGGAGAGCAGTACTTC. Translating gives CASSAAGGGGGEQYF. The chain carries TRBV10-1 and TRBJ2-7; TRBD2 agrees at 8 bases. The CDR3 has 15 residues. The V segment lost 4 bases and the J segment 7 bases; nucleotides outside the gene matches: 12. Germline CDR1 WNHNN, CDR2 SYGVQD (reference sequence).

This clone was seen a single time. This sequence joins TRBV11-2 and TRBJ2-7, with D unclear. The germline CDR1 and CDR2 sequences are SGHAT and FQNNGV. Between the trimmed V and J ends, which lost 4 bases and 3 bases, there was a span of 7 bases. The CDR3 is made up of 12 amino acids. The CDR3 loop is CASSSGLYEQYF. The CDR3 nucleotides read TGTGCCAGCAGCTCCGGGCTCTACGAGCAGTACTTC. Looking up the rest from reference TRBV11-2 and TRBJ2-7 gives the full variable domain: EAGVAQSPRYKIIEKRQSVAFWCNPISGHATLYWYQQILGQGPKLLIQFQNNGVVDDSQLPKDRFSAERLKGVDSTLKIQPAKLEDSAVYLCASSSGLYEQYFGPGTRLTVT.

This chain joins TRBV30 and TRBJ1-4, with a possible D match to TRBD1 (5 bases). Trimming left V 0 bases short and J 12 bases short, with 11 bases between. The CDR3 has 12 residues. Looked up from germline, CDR1 is GTSNPN and CDR2 is SVGIG (reference sequence). The CDR3 is CAWSVTQGQLFF. In nucleotides, the CDR3 is TGTGCCTGGAGTGTAACGCAGGGCCAACTGTTTTTT.

V and J are TRBV23-1 and TRBJ2-3, with unresolved D. TRBV23-1 is annotated as an ORF whose role is uncertain. This CDR3 contains 14 residues. The V gene lost 8 bases and the J gene lost 4 bases, with 16 bases spanning the gap. CDR3 amino acids: CASFPVNSADTQYF. Here the CDR3 DNA reads TGCGCCAGCTTCCCGGTGAATTCGGCAGATACGCAGTATTTT.

DNA of the CDR3: TGTGCCAGCAGCTCCCGGGACAGGGCTTACTACGAGCAGTACTTC. Translation: CASSSRDRAYYEQYF. The rearrangement joins TRBV11-2 to TRBJ2-7; 9 nucleotides align to TRBD1. The V segment lost 4 bases and the J segment 3 bases; nucleotides outside the gene matches: 7. Per germline, CDR1 SGHAT and CDR2 FQNNGV. The CDR3 is 15 residues long.

The V gene is TRBV7-9, the J gene TRBJ1-1, with D perhaps matching TRBD1 (5 bases). Germline loops: CDR1 SEHNR, CDR2 FQNEAQ (reference sequence). The V gene lost 1 base and the J gene lost 3 bases, with 15 bases spanning the gap. The CDR3 extends over 16 amino acids. The CDR3 region is CASSLGVGLRYTEAFF. The CDR3 DNA reads TGTGCCAGCAGCTTAGGGGTGGGACTAAGGTACACTGAAGCTTTCTTT.

The J gene is TRBJ2-7, the V gene TRBV28; TRBD2 matches at 11 bases. Germline loops: CDR1 MDHEN, CDR2 SYDVKM. The junction had 5 bases not matched to a gene; V was cut back by 3 bases and J by 4 bases. The CDR3 sequence is 15 residues long. The CDR3 DNA reads TGTGCCAGCAGTTTGACTAGCGGGGACCGATACGAGCAGTACTTC. This translates into CASSLTSGDRYEQYF. Supplemented by reference TRBV28 and TRBJ2-7, the full variable domain reads DVKVTQSSRYLVKRTGEKVFLECVQDMDHENMFWYRQDPGLGLRLIYFSYDVKMKEKGDIPEGYSVSREKKERFSLILESASTNQTSMYLCASSLTSGDRYEQYFGPGTRLTVT.

This clone was seen more than once but under ten times. The V gene is TRBV19, the J gene TRBJ2-1, with 9 bases that match TRBD2. Trimming at V came to 5 bases and at J to 7 bases, leaving 6 bases not matched to a gene. The CDR3 loop spans 14 amino acids. Germline CDR1 LNHDA, CDR2 SQIVND (reference sequence). The chain's CDR3 is CASSWGLAGNEQFF. CDR3 in DNA: TGTGCCAGTAGTTGGGGGCTAGCGGGGAATGAGCAGTTCTTC.

This chain links TRBV19 with TRBJ1-1, with 7 bases fitting TRBD1. Germline trimming cut 5 bases from V and 5 bases from J; bases unmatched to any gene: 8. The V gene's germline CDR1 is LNHDA and CDR2 SQIVND (reference sequence). The CDR3 sequence is 14 residues long. The CDR3 sequence: CASSEGQVGTEAFF. The CDR3 DNA follows: TGTGCCAGTAGTGAAGGACAGGTTGGGACTGAAGCTTTCTTT.

This chain uses TRBV18 with TRBJ1-5; weak D call: TRBD1 (5 bases). The CDR3 runs to 17 residues. Germline CDR1 and CDR2: KGHSH and LQKENI. The V gene lost 2 bases and the J gene lost 0 bases, with 14 bases spanning the gap. This CDR3 is CASSPAGLGYSNQPQHF. DNA of the CDR3: TGTGCCAGCTCACCAGCAGGGTTGGGCTATAGCAATCAGCCCCAGCATTTT. The whole variable domain, filled in from reference TRBV18 and TRBJ1-5, reads NAGVMQNPRHLVRRRGQEARLRCSPMKGHSHVYWYRQLPEEGLKFMVYLQKENIIDESGMPKERFSAEFPKEGPSILRIQQVVRGDSAAYFCASSPAGLGYSNQPQHFGDGTRLSIL.

This chain joins TRBV4-1 and TRBJ2-7, with D perhaps matching TRBD2 (5 bases). From germline, CDR1 is MGHRA and CDR2 YSYEKL. The CDR3 runs 15 residues. Trimming took off 1 base at V and 0 bases at J, with 10 bases between the two ends. CDR3 DNA sequence: TGCGCCAGCAGCCAAGGCCAAGGAGGCTCCTACGAGCAGTACTTC. This encodes CASSQGQGGSYEQYF.

V usage is TRBV18 and J usage is TRBJ1-2; no firm D call. The V gene lost 1 base and the J gene lost 0 bases, with 12 bases spanning the gap. Germline V lookup: CDR1 KGHSH, CDR2 LQKENI. The CDR3 is 16 residues long. CDR3 in amino acids: CASSPRSTSANYGYTF. In nucleotides, the CDR3 is TGTGCCAGCTCACCACGGTCTACTTCAGCTAACTATGGCTACACCTTC.